The T cell receptor beta chain described here comes from a study of early T cells in non-severe SARS-CoV-2 infection. Each CDR3 protein is one row after TCRdb ran MiXCR on the 5' RACE reads. The sample yields tens of thousands of distinct CDR3 sequences, roughly 12% seen once. V lost 6 bases, J lost 2 bases, and 7 bases stayed unmatched. There are 14 residues in the CDR3. CDR1 is MGHDK and CDR2 is SYGVNS in the germline V gene. The chain links TRBV25-1 to TRBJ2-7; 7 nucleotides match TRBD2. This clonotype was sampled from an adult who was a healthcare worker with PCR-confirmed SARS-CoV-2 infection or an uninfected control (not recorded which). The source material was whole blood. The CDR3 DNA reads as TGTGCCAGCAGCGACTCGGCGGGGGCCTACGAGCAGTACTTC. This gives the protein CASSDSAGAYEQYF.